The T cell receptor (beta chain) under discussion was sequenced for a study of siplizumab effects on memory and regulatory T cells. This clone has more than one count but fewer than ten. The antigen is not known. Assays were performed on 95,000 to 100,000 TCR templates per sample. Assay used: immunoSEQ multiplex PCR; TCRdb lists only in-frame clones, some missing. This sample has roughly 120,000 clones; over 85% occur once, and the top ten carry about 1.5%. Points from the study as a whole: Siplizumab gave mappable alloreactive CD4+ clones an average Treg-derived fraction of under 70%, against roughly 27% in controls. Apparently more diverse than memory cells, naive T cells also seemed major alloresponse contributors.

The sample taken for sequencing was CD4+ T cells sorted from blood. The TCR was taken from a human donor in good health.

CDR3: CASSQGQPQHF. The CDR3 DNA is TGTGCCAGCAGCCAAGGTCAGCCCCAGCATTTT. V and J are TRBV2 and TRBJ1-5; D not certain. Germline CDR1 reads SNHLY; CDR2 reads FYNNEI. This CDR3 has 11 residues. V lost 6 bases and J lost 6, with 6 bases in between.